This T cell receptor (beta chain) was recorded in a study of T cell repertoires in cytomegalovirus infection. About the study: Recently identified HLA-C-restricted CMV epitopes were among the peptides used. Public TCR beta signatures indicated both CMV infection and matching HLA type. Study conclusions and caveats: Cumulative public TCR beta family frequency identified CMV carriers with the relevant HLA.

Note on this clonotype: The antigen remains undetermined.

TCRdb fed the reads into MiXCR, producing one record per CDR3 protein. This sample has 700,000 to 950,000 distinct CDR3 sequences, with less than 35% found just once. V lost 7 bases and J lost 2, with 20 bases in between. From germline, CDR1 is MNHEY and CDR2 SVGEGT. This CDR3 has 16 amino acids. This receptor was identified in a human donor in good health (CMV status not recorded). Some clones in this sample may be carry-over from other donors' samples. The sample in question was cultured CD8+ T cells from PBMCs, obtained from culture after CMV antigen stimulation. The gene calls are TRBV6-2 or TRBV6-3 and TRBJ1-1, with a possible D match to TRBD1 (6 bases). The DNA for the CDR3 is TGTGCCAGCACCCCAAGGCAGGGGCCCGGCAACACTGAAGCTTTCTTT. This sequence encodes CASTPRQGPGNTEAFF.